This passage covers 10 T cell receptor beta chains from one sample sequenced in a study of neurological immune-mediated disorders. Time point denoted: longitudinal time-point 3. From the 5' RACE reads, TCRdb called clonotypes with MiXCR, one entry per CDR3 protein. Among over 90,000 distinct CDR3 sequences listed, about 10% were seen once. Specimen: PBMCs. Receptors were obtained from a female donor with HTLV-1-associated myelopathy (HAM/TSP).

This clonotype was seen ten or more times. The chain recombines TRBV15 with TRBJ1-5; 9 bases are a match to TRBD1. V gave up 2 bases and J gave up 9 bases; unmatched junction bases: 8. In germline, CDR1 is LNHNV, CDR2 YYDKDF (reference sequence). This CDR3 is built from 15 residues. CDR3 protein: CATSRTGTGNTPQHF. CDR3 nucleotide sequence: TGTGCCACCAGCAGAACCGGGACAGGGAATACGCCCCAGCATTTT.

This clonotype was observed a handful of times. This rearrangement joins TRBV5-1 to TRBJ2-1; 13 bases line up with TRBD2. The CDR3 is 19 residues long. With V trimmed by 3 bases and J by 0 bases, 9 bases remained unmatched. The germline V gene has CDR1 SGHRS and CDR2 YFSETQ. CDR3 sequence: CASSSAGGLAGSSYNEQFF. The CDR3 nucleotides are TGCGCCAGCAGCTCGGCGGGGGGACTAGCGGGGAGCTCCTACAATGAGCAGTTCTTC.

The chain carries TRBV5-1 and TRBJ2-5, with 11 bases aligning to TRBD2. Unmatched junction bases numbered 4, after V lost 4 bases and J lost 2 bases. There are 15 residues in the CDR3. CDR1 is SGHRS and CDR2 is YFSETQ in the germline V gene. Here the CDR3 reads CASSRLAGRQETQYF. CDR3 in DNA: TGCGCCAGCAGCAGACTAGCGGGGAGACAAGAGACCCAGTACTTC.

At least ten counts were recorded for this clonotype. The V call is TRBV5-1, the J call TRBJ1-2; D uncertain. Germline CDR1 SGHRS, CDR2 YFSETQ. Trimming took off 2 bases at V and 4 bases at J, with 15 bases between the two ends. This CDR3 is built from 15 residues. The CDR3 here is CASSFDMATAYGYTF. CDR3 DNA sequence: TGCGCCAGCAGCTTTGATATGGCGACTGCCTATGGCTACACCTTC.

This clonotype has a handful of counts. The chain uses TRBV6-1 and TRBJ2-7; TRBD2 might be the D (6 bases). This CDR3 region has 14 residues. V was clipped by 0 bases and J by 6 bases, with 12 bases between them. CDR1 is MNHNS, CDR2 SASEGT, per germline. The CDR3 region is CASSEALLRGEQYF. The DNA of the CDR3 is TGTGCCAGCAGTGAAGCGCTTCTGCGGGGCGAGCAGTACTTC.

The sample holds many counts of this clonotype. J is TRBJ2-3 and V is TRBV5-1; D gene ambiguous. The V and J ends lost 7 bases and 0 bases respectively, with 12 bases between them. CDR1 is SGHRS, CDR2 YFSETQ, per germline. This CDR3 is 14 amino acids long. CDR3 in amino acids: CASEDPRSTDTQYF. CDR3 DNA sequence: TGCGCCAGCGAAGACCCCAGAAGCACAGATACGCAGTATTTT.

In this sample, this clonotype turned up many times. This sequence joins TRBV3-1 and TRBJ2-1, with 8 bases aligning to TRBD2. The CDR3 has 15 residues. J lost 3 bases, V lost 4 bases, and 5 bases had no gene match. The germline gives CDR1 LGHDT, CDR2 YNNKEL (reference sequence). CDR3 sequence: CASSPWAGGYNEQFF. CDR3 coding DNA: TGTGCCAGCAGCCCCTGGGCGGGGGGCTACAATGAGCAGTTCTTC.

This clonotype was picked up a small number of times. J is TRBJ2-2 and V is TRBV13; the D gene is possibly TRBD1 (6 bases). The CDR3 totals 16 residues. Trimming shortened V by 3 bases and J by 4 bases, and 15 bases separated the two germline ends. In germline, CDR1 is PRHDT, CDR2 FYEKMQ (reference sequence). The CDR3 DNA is TGTGCCAGCAGCTTCCTTTCAGGGGACGGCACCGGGGAGCTGTTTTTT. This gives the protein CASSFLSGDGTGELFF.

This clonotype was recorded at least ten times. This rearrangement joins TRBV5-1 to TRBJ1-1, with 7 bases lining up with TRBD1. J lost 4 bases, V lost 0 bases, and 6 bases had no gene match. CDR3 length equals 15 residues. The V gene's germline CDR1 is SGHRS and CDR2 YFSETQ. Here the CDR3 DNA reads TGCGCCAGCAGCTTGGCCGCCAGGGGGGTCACTGAAGCTTTCTTT. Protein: CASSLAARGVTEAFF.

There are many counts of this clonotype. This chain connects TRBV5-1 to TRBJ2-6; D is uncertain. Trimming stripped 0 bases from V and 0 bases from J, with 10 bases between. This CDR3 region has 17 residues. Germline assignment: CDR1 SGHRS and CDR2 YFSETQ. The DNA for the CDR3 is TGCGCCAGCAGCTTGGGGCAGACCCCCTCTGGGGCCAACGTCCTGACTTTC. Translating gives CASSLGQTPSGANVLTF.